Following are 8 T cell receptor beta chains from one sample sequenced in a study of blood T cell repertoires in COVID-19. TCRdb keeps only in-frame clones here, not all; method: immunoSEQ multiplex PCR. The sample contains about 43,000 clones, approximately 83% of which appear only once. The specimen sequenced was peripheral blood. Every receptor here comes from a woman between 55 and 75 years old with acute or convalescent COVID-19.

J is TRBJ1-5 and V is TRBV28, with D unresolved. Germline CDR1 and CDR2: MDHEN and SYDVKM. The CDR3 length is 14 residues. Trimming shortened V by 6 bases and J by 0 bases, and 9 bases separated the two germline ends. The CDR3: CASSPPFSNQPQHF. DNA of the CDR3: TGTGCCAGCAGCCCCCCTTTTAGCAATCAGCCCCAGCATTTT. The variable domain in full, completed from reference TRBV28 and TRBJ1-5, reads DVKVTQSSRYLVKRTGEKVFLECVQDMDHENMFWYRQDPGLGLRLIYFSYDVKMKEKGDIPEGYSVSREKKERFSLILESASTNQTSMYLCASSPPFSNQPQHFGDGTRLSIL.

The chain employs TRBV5-6 and TRBJ2-5, with 12 bases matching TRBD1. In germline, CDR1 is SGHDT, CDR2 YYEEEE. V was pared by 5 bases and J by 5 bases, with 16 bases of the junction left unmatched. This CDR3 contains 18 residues. The CDR3 sequence is CASSYWGSPGQGAETQYF. Written as DNA, the CDR3 is TGTGCCAGCAGTTATTGGGGCTCCCCGGGACAGGGGGCTGAGACCCAGTACTTC.

The count of this clone is one. This rearrangement joins TRBV30 to TRBJ2-7; weak D call: TRBD2 (5 bases). Trimming took 0 bases from V and 2 from J, leaving 11 bases between them. CDR1 and CDR2 (germline): GTSNPN, SVGIG (reference sequence). The CDR3 extends over 14 amino acids. CDR3 loop: CAWSVFGVTYEQYF. The CDR3 DNA is TGTGCCTGGAGTGTATTCGGGGTCACCTACGAGCAGTACTTC.

The chain carries TRBV6-5 and TRBJ1-1; possible D gene TRBD1, 6 bases. This CDR3 comprises 15 residues. Germline values: CDR1 MNHEY, CDR2 SVGAGI. V gave up 4 bases and J gave up 9 bases, with 21 bases separating them. The CDR3: CASSFGGGGNSKAFF. CDR3 DNA: TGTGCCAGCAGTTTCGGCGGGGGCGGGAACTCGAAAGCTTTCTTT.

This clone was detected only a few times. The V call is TRBV12-3 or TRBV12-4, the J call TRBJ1-1, with D tentatively TRBD1 (6 bases). Trimming took 2 bases from V and 8 from J, leaving 12 bases between them. The CDR3 length is 13 residues. The CDR3 here is CASSLSGVTEAFF. DNA for the CDR3: TGTGCCAGCAGTTTATCAGGGGTCACCGAAGCTTTCTTT.

The chain couples TRBV5-6 to TRBJ1-6; possible D gene TRBD1, 5 bases. The V end lost 4 bases, the J end lost 7 bases, and 21 bases lay between the germline ends. The CDR3 is 17 amino acids. The germline V gene has CDR1 SGHDT and CDR2 YYEEEE. The CDR3 sequence: CASSPKGYQGGNSPLHF. The CDR3 bases are TGTGCCAGCAGCCCGAAAGGGTATCAGGGTGGAAATTCACCCCTCCACTTT.

V usage is TRBV9 and J usage is TRBJ2-1; 7 nucleotides agree with TRBD2. Germline lookup yields CDR1 SGDLS and CDR2 YYNGEE. With 7 bases clipped from V and 1 base from J, the junction kept 5 bases outside the gene matches. This CDR3 is 14 amino acids long. CDR3 protein: CASAAGVSYNEQFF. Written as DNA, the CDR3 is TGTGCCAGCGCTGCGGGAGTTTCCTACAATGAGCAGTTCTTC.

The rearrangement links TRBV29-1 to TRBJ1-1; D is uncertain. The CDR3 consists of 16 residues. V was clipped by 0 bases and J by 0 bases, with 14 bases between them. CDR1 is SQVTM and CDR2 is ANQGSEA in the germline V gene. The CDR3: CSVEEVRTLMNTEAFF. For the CDR3, the DNA is TGCAGCGTTGAAGAGGTCAGAACCTTAATGAACACTGAAGCTTTCTTT.